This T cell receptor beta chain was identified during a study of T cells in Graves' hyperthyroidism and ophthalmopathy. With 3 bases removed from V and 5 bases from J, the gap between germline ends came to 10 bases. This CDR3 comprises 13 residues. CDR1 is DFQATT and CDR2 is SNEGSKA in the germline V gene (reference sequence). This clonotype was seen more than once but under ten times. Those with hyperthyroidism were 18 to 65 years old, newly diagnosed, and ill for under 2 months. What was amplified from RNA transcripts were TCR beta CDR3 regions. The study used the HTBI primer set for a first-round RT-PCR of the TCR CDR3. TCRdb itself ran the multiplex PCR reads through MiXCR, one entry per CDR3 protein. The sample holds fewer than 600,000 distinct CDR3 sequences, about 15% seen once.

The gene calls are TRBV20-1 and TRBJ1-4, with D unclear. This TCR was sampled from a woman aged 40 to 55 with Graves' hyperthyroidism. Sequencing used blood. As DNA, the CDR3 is TGCAGTGCTAGGAACGAGGTGAATGAAAAACTGTTTTTT. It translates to CSARNEVNEKLFF.